Presented here are 20 T cell receptor beta chains from one specimen sequenced in a study of T cell changes during pregnancy in multiple sclerosis. Profiled with immunoSEQ multiplex PCR; TCRdb holds only in-frame clones, not every one. This table holds around 40,000 clones, 90% found once. This specimen consisted of CD4+ T cells from peripheral blood mononuclear cells, obtained in the second trimester of pregnancy. The receptor set was obtained from a female donor with multiple sclerosis, enrolled in a pregnancy study.

The rearrangement uses TRBV13 and TRBJ1-5; D ambiguous. Trimming left V 3 bases short and J 2 bases short, with 14 bases between. The CDR3 length is 16 residues. Per germline, CDR1 PRHDT and CDR2 FYEKMQ (reference sequence). The CDR3 nucleotides read TGTGCCAGCAGCTTTAAACTGAGAGAATGCAATCAGCCCCAGCATTTT. Translated, it gives CASSFKLRECNQPQHF.

The chain employs TRBV5-4 and TRBJ2-1; TRBD2 aligns across 8 bases. Trimming cost V 0 bases and J 6 bases; bases outside gene matches: 11. The CDR3 contains 17 residues. In germline, CDR1 is SGHNT, CDR2 YYREEE (reference sequence). The CDR3 bases are TGTGCCAGCAGCTTGGGCGGGGGGATACAAAACCTCAATGAGCAGTTCTTC. Protein sequence: CASSLGGGIQNLNEQFF.

This clone was seen a single time. The chain is built from TRBV7-9 and TRBJ1-4; 10 nucleotides agree with TRBD1. Per germline, CDR1 SEHNR and CDR2 FQNEAQ (reference sequence). V lost 1 base, J lost 1 base, and 3 bases stayed unmatched. This CDR3 comprises 17 residues. CDR3 amino acids: CASSLGWTGGTNEKLFF. The CDR3 DNA reads TGTGCCAGCAGCTTAGGCTGGACAGGGGGAACTAATGAAAAACTGTTTTTT.

The table lists this clone with a few counts. The CDR3 bases are TGTGCCAGCAGCCCCACCGGGACAGCTAATGAAAAACTGTTTTTT. Translated, it gives CASSPTGTANEKLFF. The chain links TRBV7-2 to TRBJ1-4; 7 positions match TRBD1. The CDR3 length is 15 residues. The ends lost 5 bases at V and 3 bases at J; junction bases unmatched: 6. Germline V lookup: CDR1 SGHTA, CDR2 FQGNSA. Drawing the rest from reference TRBV7-2 and TRBJ1-4, the complete variable domain is GAGVSQSPSNKVTEKGKDVELRCDPISGHTALYWYRQSLGQGLEFLIYFQGNSAPDKSGLPSDRFSAERTGGSVSTLTIQRTQQEDSAVYLCASSPTGTANEKLFFGSGTQLSVL.

The DNA of the CDR3 is TGTGCCAGCAGCAGAGAAGCGGGACTAGCGGGGGCCCTGAACACCGGGGAGCTGTTTTTT. It encodes CASSREAGLAGALNTGELFF. The V and J genes are TRBV9 and TRBJ2-2; 14 positions agree with TRBD2. Looked up from germline, CDR1 is SGDLS and CDR2 is YYNGEE. CDR3 length equals 20 residues. The ends lost 4 bases at V and 1 base at J; junction bases unmatched: 12. Full variable domain (remainder filled in from reference TRBV9 and TRBJ2-2): DSGVTQTPKHLITATGQRVTLRCSPRSGDLSVYWYQQSLDQGLQFLIQYYNGEERAKGNILERFSAQQFPDLHSELNLSSLELGDSALYFCASSREAGLAGALNTGELFFGEGSRLTVL.

V gene TRBV2 combines with J gene TRBJ1-2; D is uncertain. V lost 2 bases to trimming and J lost 8 bases, with 6 bases between them. Germline CDR1 and CDR2: SNHLY and FYNNEI. The CDR3 has 11 amino acids. Here the CDR3 reads CASSETVGYTF. The CDR3 DNA is TGTGCCAGCAGTGAAACGGTGGGCTACACCTTC.

This clone was picked up one time. The chain links TRBV5-6 to TRBJ1-6, with 7 bases matching TRBD1. With V trimmed by 0 bases and J by 9 bases, 6 bases remained unmatched. The CDR3 has 15 amino acids. Germline loops: CDR1 SGHDT, CDR2 YYEEEE. This CDR3 reads CASSLETGTGSPLHF. The CDR3 region has the DNA TGTGCCAGCAGCTTGGAGACAGGGACGGGTTCACCCCTCCACTTT.

V is TRBV5-6 and J is TRBJ1-1; TRBD1 agrees at 7 bases. V dropped 4 bases and J dropped 10; count of bases not matched to a gene: 7. Per germline, CDR1 SGHDT and CDR2 YYEEEE. This CDR3 spans 12 amino acids. In DNA form, the CDR3 reads TGTGCCAGCAGCAAGGGGGCGGTGAGAGCTTTCTTT. This gives the protein CASSKGAVRAFF.

V is TRBV18 and J is TRBJ1-1; D is possibly TRBD1 (5 bases). This CDR3 comprises 16 residues. Germline CDR1 reads KGHSH; CDR2 reads LQKENI. V lost 3 bases and J lost 1, with 15 bases in between. CDR3 amino acids: CASSPPSLGGNTEAFF. CDR3 nucleotides: TGTGCCAGCTCACCTCCTTCCCTGGGGGGGAACACTGAAGCTTTCTTT.

CDR3: CASSLEAGGSYEQYF. CDR3 coding DNA: TGTGCCAGCAGCTTAGAGGCAGGAGGCTCGTACGAGCAGTACTTC. V gene TRBV11-3 combines with J gene TRBJ2-7, with D perhaps TRBD2 (5 bases). The CDR3 loop spans 15 amino acids. CDR1 and CDR2 from the germline V gene are SGHNT and YENEEA. V lost 0 bases and J 4 bases, leaving 13 bases between the germline ends. Full variable domain (remainder filled in from reference TRBV11-3 and TRBJ2-7): EAGVVQSPRYKIIEKKQPVAFWCNPISGHNTLYWYLQNLGQGPELLIRYENEEAVDDSQLPKDRFSAERLKGVDSTLKIQPAELGDSAVYLCASSLEAGGSYEQYFGPGTRLTVT.

This clone appeared once. The chain recombines TRBV5-1 with TRBJ2-7; 7 bases fit TRBD2. This CDR3 is built from 14 residues. Trimming removed 3 bases from V and 1 base from J; junction bases left unmatched: 4. Germline V gene sequence: CDR1 SGHRS, CDR2 YFSETQ. This CDR3 reads CASSSGGISYEQYF. CDR3 nucleotide sequence: TGCGCCAGCAGCTCCGGGGGGATATCCTACGAGCAGTACTTC.

The rearrangement joins TRBV29-1 to TRBJ1-1; D perhaps matches TRBD1 (6 bases). V gave up 1 base and J gave up 0 bases, with 12 bases separating them. Looked up from germline, CDR1 is SQVTM and CDR2 is ANQGSEA. This CDR3 spans 15 amino acids. The CDR3 region is CSVEGGQQVNTEAFF. CDR3 coding DNA: TGCAGCGTTGAAGGCGGACAGCAAGTGAACACTGAAGCTTTCTTT.

The chain joins TRBV6-5 to TRBJ1-1; D is perhaps TRBD1 (5 bases). V was trimmed by 2 bases and J by 6 bases, leaving 7 bases between them. The CDR3 sequence is 12 residues long. Germline lookup yields CDR1 MNHEY and CDR2 SVGAGI. CDR3 coding DNA: TGTGCCAGCAGTTACGGGGCCGCTGAAGCTTTCTTT. This codes for CASSYGAAEAFF.

This clone was observed a single time. Other DNA sequences of this sample code for an identical CDR3. CDR3 in amino acids: CAWSRQGYEQYF. The CDR3 DNA reads TGTGCCTGGAGTCGACAGGGGTACGAGCAGTACTTC. The J gene is TRBJ2-7, the V gene TRBV30, with TRBD1 identical over 8 bases. After removal of 2 bases from V and 4 bases from J, the junction contained 1 base not matched to a gene. This CDR3 spans 12 amino acids. Germline CDR1 GTSNPN, CDR2 SVGIG (reference sequence).

A note on this clone: The sample holds other DNA sequences that translate to the same CDR3. The V and J genes are TRBV19 and TRBJ1-5, with TRBD1 matching over 11 bases. The CDR3 has 15 residues. Unmatched junction bases numbered 2, after V lost 3 bases and J lost 4 bases. From germline, CDR1 is LNHDA and CDR2 SQIVND (reference sequence). The CDR3 coding sequence is TGTGCCAGTAGTATCGGGACAGGGGGAAATCAGCCCCAGCATTTT. Encoded protein: CASSIGTGGNQPQHF.

The chain recombines TRBV6-5 with TRBJ2-1; 9 bases match TRBD2. This CDR3 has 14 amino acids. Losses at the gene ends were 2 bases for V and 6 bases for J; bases not matched to a gene: 2. The germline V gene has CDR1 MNHEY and CDR2 SVGAGI. CDR3 sequence (DNA): TGTGCCAGCAGTTACAGCGGGAGGTTCAATGAGCAGTTCTTC. Encoded protein: CASSYSGRFNEQFF.

V is TRBV2 and J is TRBJ1-6; the D gene is possibly TRBD1 (5 bases). The CDR3 is made up of 15 amino acids. Trimming cost V 6 bases and J 10 bases, with 19 bases left between them. Germline CDR1 and CDR2: SNHLY and FYNNEI. The CDR3 coding sequence is TGTGCCAGCAGCGGAACGGACACGTTCAGCTCACCCCTCCACTTT. Residues: CASSGTDTFSSPLHF.

The CDR3 reads CASSGLAGGNEQFF. Here the CDR3 DNA reads TGTGCCAGCAGCGGACTAGCGGGGGGGAATGAGCAGTTCTTC. J is TRBJ2-1 and V is TRBV6-4; 15 bases agree with TRBD2. CDR1 and CDR2 from the germline V gene are MRHNA and SNTAGT. The ends lost 6 bases at V and 7 bases at J; junction bases unmatched: 1. The CDR3 length is 14 residues.

This chain uses TRBV25-1 with TRBJ1-1; tentative D call: TRBD1 (6 bases). Germline V gene sequence: CDR1 MGHDK, CDR2 SYGVNS. Trimming shortened V by 7 bases and J by 2 bases, and 14 bases separated the two germline ends. This CDR3 region has 14 residues. Written as DNA, the CDR3 is TGTGCCAGCACGAATACGGGACACAACACTGAAGCTTTCTTT. Translation gives CASTNTGHNTEAFF.

The chain has TRBV10-3 and TRBJ2-1, with 12 bases that match TRBD2. Unmatched junction bases numbered 9, after V lost 1 base and J lost 8 bases. Germline V CDR1 and CDR2: ENHRY, SYGVKD. The CDR3 is 17 residues long. CDR3 nucleotides: TGTGCCATCAGTGAGTTTGGGACTAGCGGGCTTCCGGATGAGCAGTTCTTC. Translation gives CAISEFGTSGLPDEQFF.